Here is one T cell receptor (beta chain) with its context. What antigen it recognizes has not been identified. There are no base qualities to consult, and no much larger clone falls within one base. The cohort consisted of 666 healthy bone marrow donors. At the time of sampling, every cohort member was nominally healthy, though immune exposures that went unrecorded were likely present. The donor tested CMV seropositive, placing the donor among the 250 to 350 seropositive members of the cohort. Each donor provided a peripheral blood sample, and peripheral blood mononuclear cells were used for TCR beta sequencing. The Qiagen DNeasy Blood Extraction Kit was used to extract genomic DNA from the blood cell samples. These data originate in a study of cytomegalovirus exposure and HLA in healthy donors (TCRdb year 2017). At the level of the whole study: In an earlier analysis of 587 of the donors, roughly 300 Gb of sequence data and 100 million or so unique TCR beta sequences from roughly 190 million T cells were reported. Roughly 300 gigabases of sequencing data and roughly 81 million unique TCR sequences made up an early release that covered about 640 HLA-typed donors. Of the roughly 400 genotyped donors, roughly 76% were placed in the genetic ancestry cluster associated with self-reported Caucasian donors. The study aimed to test whether cataloging public T cell receptors could reveal signatures of past pathogen exposure. The study profiled the T cell repertoires of about 720 subjects by immunosequencing and related them to cytomegalovirus serostatus. Besides the first cohort of roughly 700 subjects, a separate validation cohort made up of roughly 120 different subjects was used. The study combined high-throughput TCR immunosequencing, statistical association of individual TCRs with disease status, and machine learning to predict cytomegalovirus infection status. A later analysis re-analyzed previously published TCR beta repertoires from 660 or so donors and added high-resolution HLA genotyping to study TCR occurrence patterns. In the later analysis, no new phenotypic data were used to find candidate immune exposures; instead, reliance was placed on TCR beta sequences and their occurrence across donors. In an earlier analysis of roughly 600 of the donors, high-throughput TCR beta sequencing was used to judge whether each TCR beta V gene segment behaved as functional or pseudogenic. Donor age, sex, ethnicity and CMV serostatus were compiled alongside the repertoire data. Genome-wide SNP genotypes for about three fifths of the roughly 670 donors were used in a later genetic analysis, which treated that subset as a discovery cohort. Every discovery cohort repertoire had been produced on one sequencing platform. HLA typing included class I and class II loci at four-digit resolution. Typing coverage varied by locus: roughly 629-640 donors for A, B, C, DRB1 and DQB1; around 560 for DQA1; about 600 for DPA1; roughly 450 for DPB1. Roughly 5 DR-DQ haplotypes were handled as single units for association and clustering, since linkage in the cohort was strong. Across some 400 genotyped donors of the cohort, an average of about 240,000 unique TCR beta nucleotide sequences per donor were sequenced, and roughly a sixth of those sequences were non-productive. What the authors observed across the whole study: Most TCR sequences were seen in very few donors, while some public TCRs were found in many individuals. When HLA alleles, especially DR and DQ, strongly co-occurred, TCR associations were difficult to assign to individual alleles. Correlated functional status among segregating V segments might be attributable to linkage disequilibrium, but an unknown experimental factor could not be ruled out. According to a later analysis, most CMV-associated TCR beta chains appeared to be HLA-restricted, and the HLA associations seemed to be driven largely by CMV exposure. Broadly in line with IMGT annotations, most TCR beta V segments showed up in productive rearrangements about 87% or about 30% of the time in an earlier analysis of several hundred of the donors. The authors suggested that the approach could potentially be extended to other disease states and immunological phenotypes. Compared with the roughly 700-donor mean, donors in an Asian-associated ancestry cluster had fewer N-insertions in productive TCRs, according to a later genetic analysis. A later analysis reported that several top co-occurrence clusters appeared linked to parvovirus B19, influenza, CMV and Epstein-Barr virus. Specific HLA alleles were associated with about 17,000 TCR beta sequences at a false discovery rate of 0.05 in a later analysis. Because counts were too low, roughly 18 rarely observed V segments, including chromosome 9 orphons, were left out of the earlier analysis of 500 to 650 of the donors. A few of the identified cytomegalovirus-associated TCR beta chains were confirmed in vitro to be specific for cytomegalovirus antigens. The only immune exposure information available for the cohort was CMV serostatus. A later analysis found that HLA-associated TCR beta chains were more clonally expanded and had lower generation probabilities than equally common non-associated chains. This cohort had only TCR beta chains sequenced, and the lack of alpha or paired-chain data limited which features could be detected. A total of around 150 TCR beta chains were listed by the study as associated with cytomegalovirus. Because the 87-base-pair reads could not distinguish some IMGT-functional V segments, including TRBV6-2 and TRBV6-3, those segments were excluded. In a later genetic analysis, a missense DCLRE1C variant was associated with V-gene and J-gene trimming of TCR beta chains, and the association was replicated in an independent cohort. A cluster of highly shared sequence variants was judged likely to be a technical artifact of the sequencing pipeline. A further reported finding was that TCR beta sequences accurately predicted the HLA-A and HLA-B alleles for most subjects in the first cohort. Sequencing depth was assumed to be roughly uniform across donors in the presence/absence analyses, though that assumption may not hold. The classifier was reported to diagnose cytomegalovirus status with high specificity and sensitivity in both the original and validation cohorts. HLA typing was unavailable for some donors at each locus, so association tests used only the typed subset. In a later analysis, the rate of TCR association differed among HLA loci, with DRB1 alleles having the most associated TCRs and HLA-C alleles having the fewest.

Library preparation employed the immunoSEQ multiplex PCR assay. A mixture of 60 forward primers for TCR Vbeta segments and 13 reverse primers for TCR Jbeta segments was used in the multiplex PCR. A multiplex PCR assay on genomic DNA amplified the CDR3 region of rearranged TCR beta genes. Amplified TCR beta libraries were sequenced as 87-base-pair reads on the Illumina HiSeq System. Turning to the authors' computational methods: Across the roughly 640 repertoires, a later analysis counted some 80 million unique TCR beta chains, roughly 11 million of which were shared by at least two donors. Raw reads were error-corrected and collapsed into unique sequences by a nearest-neighbor algorithm in which closely related sequences were merged to remove PCR and sequencing errors. To assign V, D and J gene segments, CDR3 sequences were aligned to IMGT reference sequences. Each retained sequence needed at least a six-nucleotide match to both a V gene segment and a J gene segment. A rearrangement counted as productive if the CDR3 had no stop codons and remained in frame with V and J, and every other rearrangement counted as non-productive. CDR3 was defined according to IMGT convention as the region running from the second conserved V-encoded cysteine to the conserved J-encoded phenylalanine. The earlier analysis of approximately 590 of the donors excluded any sequence lacking an unambiguous match to a single V gene segment. An earlier analysis of 587 of the donors called V segments functional above 56.7% productive rearrangements and segregating when the between-donor standard deviation exceeded 5%. To diagnose cytomegalovirus status from the catalog of TCR beta chain sequences, a statistical classification framework was built. In a later analysis, V and J genes were assigned by comparing TCR nucleotide sequences against IMGT/GENE-DB human TR gene sequences. Using the TCRdist pipeline, a later analysis assigned CDR3 sequences along with most-parsimonious VDJ recombination scenarios. In a later analysis, each TCR beta chain was defined by its CDR3 amino acid sequence together with its V-gene family, and reads lacking a unique V-gene family were excluded. In a later analysis, fewer than 600 highly shared, low-generation-probability nucleotide sequences were removed to address suspected cross-contamination and a sequencing artifact. A later analysis calculated a clonal expansion index for each public chain from normalized within-repertoire ranks of inferred template counts. Generation probabilities in a later analysis came from a VDJ recombination model fitted to out-of-frame rearrangements, and those results were checked against IGoR. In a later analysis, TCR-TCR, TCR-HLA and TCR-CMV co-occurrence was scored with hypergeometric tests, and a repertoire-size bias correction was applied to TCR pairs. To estimate false discovery rates, a later analysis permuted the HLA or CMV assignments 20 times. In a later analysis, co-occurring TCRs were grouped with DBSCAN, and TCRdist sequence similarity was added when clustering was performed within HLA-allele-positive subsets. Repertoires with fewer than 30,000 or more than 120,000 public chains were left out of co-occurrence clustering, as were about 5 repertoires with anomalous nucleotide sharing. TCRdb mirrors the immuneACCESS table, restricted to in-frame sequences. Some clones are absent from its copies; in checked studies, under half trace to an unresolved V gene, and the reason for the others is unknown. V, J and clone size are taken as reported in that table, and D and trimming were inferred from the DNA itself. The sample includes roughly 120,000 clones, with roughly two thirds observed a single time. Of the sample, 1.5% to 2% is held by the ten largest clones.

From its cysteine to its phenylalanine, the CDR3 spans 15 amino acids. Only the CDR3 DNA is retained, 45 bases long and in frame from the first base. V drops 8 bases and J drops 7 bases, leaving 20 bases in between. From the germline V gene, CDR1 is MNHNS and CDR2 is SASEGT. This TCR was sampled from a man under 40 in good health and CMV-seropositive. This chain joins TRBV6-1 to TRBJ1-4, with a weak D call of TRBD1 (6 bases match). The sample comprised PBMCs. CDR3 sequence: CASCRAGTPCEKLFF. The DNA sequence follows: TGTGCCAGCTGCCGTGCCGGGACACCCTGTGAAAAACTGTTTTTT.